Presented here are 13 T cell receptor beta chains from one specimen sequenced in a study of response to subunit inactivated influenza vaccine (dated 2018 in TCRdb). The library was generated by RT-PCR. Sequencing was performed on an Illumina HiSeq 2500. TCRdb reprocessing: public reads trimmed at Q25 with fastp, clones called with MiXCR, in-frame beta chains kept. CDR3 protein duplicates are merged, each entry listing the most common genes and DNA. A total of hundreds of thousands of distinct CDR3 sequences appear in this sample, around a sixth of them only once. The ten largest clones represent approximately 10% of the sample. The sample here was PBMCs from blood, taken 11 to 12 days after vaccination. The receptors stem from a man aged 50 or older who received an inactivated influenza vaccine. Donor details come from another sample of the same person, matched by shared clones.

This clonotype was counted only a few times. The chain employs TRBV7-8 and TRBJ2-3, with D possibly being TRBD2 (6 bases). Between the trimmed V and J ends, which lost 1 base and 5 bases, there was a span of 10 bases. Germline V gene data show CDR1 as SGHVS and CDR2 as FQNEAQ. This CDR3 is built from 14 residues. The CDR3 DNA is TGTGCCAGCAGCTTAGAAGTAGCGGAAGATACGCAGTATTTT. Its translation: CASSLEVAEDTQYF.

The chain has TRBV7-6 and TRBJ2-4; D call uncertain. The germline gives CDR1 SGHVS, CDR2 FNYEAQ. The CDR3 runs to 13 residues. Trimming took off 5 bases at V and 8 bases at J, with 13 bases between the two ends. CDR3 sequence reads: CASSPLFGDIQYF. As DNA, the CDR3 is TGTGCCAGCAGCCCCCTCTTCGGAGACATTCAGTACTTC.

The sample holds a few counts of this clonotype. V gene TRBV13 combines with J gene TRBJ2-5; D not certain. V lost 3 bases and J 3 bases, leaving 5 bases between the germline ends. The CDR3 length is 12 residues. CDR1 PRHDT and CDR2 FYEKMQ come from the germline V gene (reference sequence). Here the CDR3 DNA reads TGTGCCAGCAGCTTTGAGAAAGAGACCCAGTACTTC. Its protein product is CASSFEKETQYF.

This clonotype was counted many times. The chain combines TRBV15 with TRBJ2-5; 8 positions agree with TRBD2. The ends lost 0 bases at V and 2 bases at J; junction bases unmatched: 5. Germline CDR1 LNHNV, CDR2 YYDKDF (reference sequence). The CDR3 is made up of 16 amino acids. The CDR3 is CATSRDRASGQETQYF. DNA for the CDR3: TGTGCCACCAGCAGAGATAGGGCTAGCGGGCAAGAGACCCAGTACTTC.

The gene calls are TRBV7-9 and TRBJ1-2; D possibly corresponds to TRBD1 (5 bases). The germline gives CDR1 SEHNR, CDR2 FQNEAQ (reference sequence). V lost 4 bases and J 8 bases, leaving 20 bases between the germline ends. The CDR3 length is 15 residues. The CDR3 protein is CASSSVPAGPRGYTF. CDR3 nucleotide sequence: TGTGCCAGCAGCTCCGTCCCCGCAGGGCCGCGGGGCTACACCTTC.

This clonotype was seen only once. V usage is TRBV19 and J usage is TRBJ2-3; the match to TRBD1 covers 8 bases. V dropped 7 bases and J dropped 2; count of bases not matched to a gene: 11. The CDR3 totals 16 residues. CDR1 LNHDA and CDR2 SQIVND come from the germline V gene (reference sequence). The CDR3 nucleotides are TGTGCCAGTACCCCCTCGGGACAGGAGATCACAGATACGCAGTATTTT. Protein: CASTPSGQEITDTQYF.

In its sample, this clonotype was seen a few times. This chain joins TRBV11-2 and TRBJ2-5; D is uncertain. Germline values: CDR1 SGHAT, CDR2 FQNNGV. Trimming removed 5 bases at V and 6 bases at J, with 10 bases between. This CDR3 spans 12 amino acids. The CDR3 coding sequence is TGTGCCAGCAGCCTAATGGCCCAGACCCAGTACTTC. Residues: CASSLMAQTQYF.

Only a few counts were recorded for this clonotype. The rearrangement joins TRBV20-1 to TRBJ2-6; the D is unclear. Trimming stripped 0 bases from V and 4 bases from J, with 19 bases between. CDR1 and CDR2 (germline): DFQATT, SNEGSKA (reference sequence). The CDR3 consists of 18 residues. The CDR3 spells CSARDSGQTGSGANVLTF. The CDR3 nucleotides are TGCAGTGCTAGAGACTCGGGCCAGACGGGTTCAGGGGCCAACGTCCTGACTTTC.

The J gene is TRBJ2-2, the V gene TRBV10-3; no definite D call. The CDR3 totals 15 residues. Trimming pared 2 bases from V and 4 bases from J, leaving 11 bases between. Germline assignment: CDR1 ENHRY and CDR2 SYGVKD. CDR3 amino acids: CAISEPLAGTGELFF. For the CDR3, the DNA is TGTGCCATCAGTGAGCCCTTGGCAGGCACCGGGGAGCTGTTTTTT.

This clonotype was recorded a few times. The chain combines TRBV12-3 or TRBV12-4 with TRBJ2-5; 9 bases align to TRBD2. The CDR3 has 15 amino acids. Trimming took 1 base from V and 2 from J; bases not matched to a gene: 2. The CDR3 nucleotides are TGTGCCAGCAGTTTAGTAGCGGGGGATCAAGAGACCCAGTACTTC. Translation gives CASSLVAGDQETQYF.

The chain couples TRBV3-1 to TRBJ2-5, with 9 nucleotides matching TRBD2. V lost 0 bases, J lost 2 bases, and 10 bases stayed unmatched. CDR1 and CDR2 (germline): LGHDT, YNNKEL (reference sequence). There are 18 residues in the CDR3. The CDR3 spells CASSQEFRASGIQETQYF. Written as DNA, the CDR3 is TGTGCCAGCAGCCAAGAGTTTCGGGCTAGCGGGATACAAGAGACCCAGTACTTC.

V and J are TRBV12-3 or TRBV12-4 and TRBJ1-3; the match to TRBD1 covers 7 bases. The CDR3 loop spans 14 amino acids. Germline trimming cut 5 bases from V and 3 bases from J; bases unmatched to any gene: 4. CDR3 DNA sequence: TGTGCCAGCAGTCCAAACAGGGGTGGAAACACCATATATTTT. Translation: CASSPNRGGNTIYF.

The rearrangement uses TRBV12-3 or TRBV12-4 and TRBJ2-1; perhaps D is TRBD1 or TRBD2 (5 bases each). The CDR3 spans 13 residues. V shed 8 bases and J shed 8 bases, with 16 bases lying between them. CDR3 nucleotide sequence: TGTGCCAGCGGAGGACCCCGGGGCGATGAGCAGTTCTTC. Translated: CASGGPRGDEQFF.